This T cell receptor (beta chain) originates from a study of identical twins listed by TCRdb under 2016. Regarding the study in general: The study deep-sequenced TCR alpha and beta repertoires from monozygotic twins, unrelated adults of various ages and cord blood to test whether fetal clonotypes persist. To rule out contamination, replicate twin experiments were performed at different times with different library preparation protocols.

Comment on this clonotype: The target of this receptor is not known. Base quality data are lacking; no much larger clone is found one base away.

The CDR3 numbers 14 residues from cysteine through phenylalanine. Left in the record is the CDR3 DNA by itself, 42 bases read in frame from the first base. The germline V gene (reference sequence) provides CDR1 DFQATT and CDR2 SNEGSKA. For this chain, trimming is 5 bases at the V end and 1 base at the J end, and the number of junction bases without a gene match is 6. The library was built by means of 5' RACE. Data came from an Illumina HiSeq 2000. A universal primer binding site was introduced by template switching, and a unique molecular identifier was present in the final cDNA, enabling accurate counting of TCR cDNA molecules. First-strand cDNA for TCR alpha and beta chains was synthesized from specific primers in the conserved constant-segment region. To control for contamination, each cDNA library was double barcoded with a SMART-Mk sample barcode plus Illumina barcodes. TruSeq adapter sequences, together with Illumina sample barcodes, were added in two successive PCR steps. TCR alpha and beta cDNA libraries were sequenced on the Illumina HiSeq platform with custom primers. The study's processing was this. Raw reads were processed with MiGEC to extract unique molecular identifiers, and MiXCR was used to determine CDR3 positions. For each individual, recombination models were inferred using an EM algorithm with the repgenHMM and IGoR tools. The tcR package in R was used for shared clonotype analysis, with sharing normalized by the product of cloneset sizes. To study raw recombination without the effects of thymic and clonal selection, out-of-frame nonproductive sequences were analyzed. TCRdb passed the public sequencing reads through fastp at Q25 and MiXCR, retaining productive beta sequences. Rows are combined by CDR3 protein, so each entry shows the most common genes and DNA. The V and J calls were not made by the authors but by TCRdb's processing. The sample table shows 1.5 million to 2 million distinct CDR3 sequences, and around 33% are seen once. The ten largest clones capture approximately 0.29% of the sample.

Here is what the overall study found, with its caveats: Compared with coincidental sharing between unrelated individuals, an excess of low generation-probability sequences was observed among out-of-frame TCR alpha sequences shared between twins. Invariant T cells such as MAIT and iNKT could partly confound zero-insertion analyses, though diverse VJ usage argued against this for most clonotypes. Excess twin sharing in beta out-of-frame sequences was weaker because fewer shared sequences lowered the signal-to-noise ratio. Out-of-frame TCR alpha sharing in monozygotic twins was systematically underestimated by recombination models, whereas sharing between unrelated individuals was in agreement with the recombination models. Because the same donors could not be followed over many years, the conclusions relied on cross-sectional statistical analysis. Fewer insertions were carried by abundant cord blood beta clonotypes, a similar but weaker trend appeared in young adult naive repertoires, and no such trend appeared in memory repertoires.

All donors were healthy Caucasians. The sequence links TRBV20-1 to TRBJ2-3; the central 7 bases match TRBD2. This sequence was found in a newborn girl in good health. Sequencing was performed on cord blood. CDR3 region: CSAHWAGGTDTQYF. Read as DNA, the sequence is TGCAGTGCTCACTGGGCGGGGGGCACAGATACGCAGTATTTT.